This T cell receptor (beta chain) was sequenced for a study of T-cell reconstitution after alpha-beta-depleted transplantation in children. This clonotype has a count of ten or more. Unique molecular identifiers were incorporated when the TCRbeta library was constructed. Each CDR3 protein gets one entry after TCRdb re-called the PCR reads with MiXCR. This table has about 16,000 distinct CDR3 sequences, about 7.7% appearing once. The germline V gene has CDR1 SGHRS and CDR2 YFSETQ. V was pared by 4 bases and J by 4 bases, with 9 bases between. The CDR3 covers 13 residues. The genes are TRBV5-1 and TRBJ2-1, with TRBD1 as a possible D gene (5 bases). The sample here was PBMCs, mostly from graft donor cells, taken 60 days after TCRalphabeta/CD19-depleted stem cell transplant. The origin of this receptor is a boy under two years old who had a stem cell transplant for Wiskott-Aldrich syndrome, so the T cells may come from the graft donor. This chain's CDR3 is CASSANRYNEQFF. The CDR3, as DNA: TGCGCCAGCAGCGCGAACAGGTACAATGAGCAGTTCTTC.